The rows below give T cell receptor beta chains drawn from one sample of a study of OX40 agonist ivuxolimab in advanced cancers. Method: immunoSEQ multiplex PCR; TCRdb's copy keeps in-frame clones and lacks some. The sample includes about 8,300 clones, about 67% of them seen just once. Sequencing was performed on CD4+ or CD8+ T cells sorted from blood, taken in a trial of the OX40 agonist ivuxolimab. These receptors were taken from an adult with an advanced solid tumor such as melanoma, head and neck, liver or kidney cancer. Each CDR3 is given with its conserved first and last residue. A D gene is named only where the DNA matches it firmly. The size of a clone is reported for some rows only, either as once, few or many, or as a class for expanded clones.

.	TRBJ2-7	TRBV21-1	few	TGTGCCAGACGGCTGGCGGACTATTACGAGCAGTACTTC	CARRLADYYEQYF
.	TRBJ2-1	TRBV4-2	few	TGTGCCAGCAGCCAAGGTGACAAGCAGTTCTTC	CASSQGDKQFF
.	TRBJ1-6	TRBV28	.	TGTGCCAGCAGTCGGGACACCAGCTCCTATAATTCACCCCTCCACTTT	CASSRDTSSYNSPLHF
TRBD1	TRBJ1-3	TRBV9	.	TGTGCCAGCAGCGATGACAGGGCCTCTGGAAACACCATATATTTT	CASSDDRASGNTIYF
.	TRBJ2-1	TRBV16	.	TGTGCCAGCAGCCAATCACTCAGCAGCTCCTACAATGAGCAGTTCTTC	CASSQSLSSSYNEQFF
TRBD1	TRBJ1-2	TRBV29-1	.	TGCAGCGCCTGGGGGACAGGGATGGGTTTGGACTATGGCTACACCTTC	CSAWGTGMGLDYGYTF
TRBD1	TRBJ2-3	TRBV27	.	TGTGCCAGCAGTCCCAGACAGGGGGCTCCAAGAGATACGCAGTATTTT	CASSPRQGAPRDTQYF
.	TRBJ1-2	TRBV4-1	.	TGCGCCAGCAGCCAAGGGCCCAGCGACTATGGCTACACCTTC	CASSQGPSDYGYTF
.	TRBJ1-5	TRBV27	.	TGTGCCACTAGACACGGCAATCAGCCCCAGCATTTT	CATRHGNQPQHF
.	TRBJ2-3	TRBV29-1	.	TGCAGCGTCATCGGGGGTCCATCCTTCACAGATACGCAGTATTTT	CSVIGGPSFTDTQYF
TRBD1	TRBJ2-1	TRBV19	.	TGTGCCAGTAGTCCAGAGGCCCCGGGACAGGGGCCCTACAATGAGCAGTTCTTC	CASSPEAPGQGPYNEQFF
.	TRBJ2-5	TRBV4-1	.	TGCGCCAGCAGCCACCCTAGAGAGGAGTACCAAGAGACCCAGTACTTC	CASSHPREEYQETQYF
.	TRBJ1-2	TRBV29-1	.	TGCAGCGTCAATAGGGGAATCTATGGCTACACCTTC	CSVNRGIYGYTF
TRBD1	TRBJ1-4	TRBV7-9	few	TGTGCCAGCAGCTCTCTAGGGACTCGGGACCCCTCAGGGGGTGAAAAACTGTTTTTT	CASSSLGTRDPSGGEKLFF
.	TRBJ1-4	TRBV27	.	TGTGCCAGCAGTACCCGGGTGGGAACTAATGAAAAACTGTTTTTT	CASSTRVGTNEKLFF
.	TRBJ2-7	TRBV7-9	.	TGTGCCAGCAGCCCCTATGCCCAGGGTGCGGACGAGCAGTACTTC	CASSPYAQGADEQYF
TRBD1	TRBJ2-5	TRBV27	few	TGTGCCAGCACCTCTGGACAGGGCCGAGAGACCCAGTACTTC	CASTSGQGRETQYF
.	TRBJ2-1	TRBV7-9	few	TGTGCCAGCAGCTTAGGCTCCAATGAGCAGTTCTTC	CASSLGSNEQFF
.	TRBJ1-1	TRBV11-3	.	TGTGCCAGCAGCTTGGGGAGTGGTTCTGAAGCTTTCTTT	CASSLGSGSEAFF
.	TRBJ2-1	TRBV5-6	.	TGTGCCAGCAGCTTGGGACTAGACAATGAGCAGTTCTTC	CASSLGLDNEQFF
.	TRBJ2-3	TRBV7-4	.	TGTGCCAGCAGCTTGAACAGGGCCACAGATACGCAGTATTTT	CASSLNRATDTQYF
.	TRBJ1-1	TRBV7-9	.	TGTGCCAGCAGCCGAACTATGAACACTGAAGCTTTCTTT	CASSRTMNTEAFF
.	TRBJ2-3	TRBV4-1	.	TGCGCCAGCAGCCAAAGAAACAGGCCAAGCACAGATACGCAGTATTTT	CASSQRNRPSTDTQYF
.	TRBJ1-5	TRBV5-5	.	TGTGCCAGCAGCCCGCCCAGTGGGCAGCCCCAGCATTTT	CASSPPSGQPQHF
.	TRBJ2-3	TRBV5-1	few	TGCGCCAGCAGGCATTTAGACAGTACAGATACGCAGTATTTT	CASRHLDSTDTQYF
.	TRBJ2-7	TRBV6-6	.	TGTGCCAGCAGCACAGGGAAAGTAGGGTACGAGCAGTACTTC	CASSTGKVGYEQYF
.	TRBJ1-2	TRBV10-3	.	TGTGCCATCAGTGAGCCAAAGACAGGCGCTGGCGCCTTC	CAISEPKTGAGAF
TRBD2	TRBJ2-3	TRBV15	.	TGTGCCACCAGCAGAGATTCGTTAGCGGGGGTTATTGATGATACGCAGTATTTT	CATSRDSLAGVIDDTQYF
.	TRBJ1-2	TRBV7-6	.	TGTGCCAGCAGTCCCGGATCCTACTATGGCTACACCTTC	CASSPGSYYGYTF
TRBD1	TRBJ2-3	TRBV16	.	TGTGCCAGCAGCCTTACCGGGACAGGGACGACAGATACGCAGTATTTT	CASSLTGTGTTDTQYF
TRBD2	TRBJ2-5	TRBV5-6	.	TGTGCCAGCAGCTTAGCGGGGGGTCAAGAGACCCAGTACTTC	CASSLAGGQETQYF
.	TRBJ2-7	TRBV6-1	.	TGTGCCAGCAGTGAAGCCTGGGGAGGCTACGAGCAGTACTTC	CASSEAWGGYEQYF
.	TRBJ1-4	TRBV6-1	medium-sized	TGTGCCAGCAGTGAGGAGGCATCGGGGGCTAATGAAAAACTGTTTTTT	CASSEEASGANEKLFF
TRBD1	TRBJ2-1	TRBV27	.	TGTGCCAGCGTAGGGACAGGGGTCAATGAGCAGTTCTTC	CASVGTGVNEQFF
.	TRBJ1-1	TRBV11-2	few	TGCGCCAGCAGCCCCATGCGGAACACTGAAGCTTTCTTT	CASSPMRNTEAFF
TRBD2	TRBJ2-2	TRBV6-4	.	TGTGCCAGCCAGCGGGGGAGCACCGGGGAGCTGTTTTTT	CASQRGSTGELFF
.	TRBJ2-7	TRBV7-2	few	TGTGCCAGCAGCCAAGACGAGGGAACCTCCTACGAGCAGTACTTC	CASSQDEGTSYEQYF
TRBD1	TRBJ2-3	TRBV13	.	TGTGCCAGCAGCCAAAGCCCGGAACAGGGGGTGACAGATACGCAGTATTTT	CASSQSPEQGVTDTQYF
.	TRBJ2-1	TRBV7-3	.	TGTGCCAGCAGCTTAGAGGGGAGCTCCTACAATGAGCAGTTCTTC	CASSLEGSSYNEQFF